The clone carrying this TCR beta chain came up a few times. The antigen is not known. A universal primer site was incorporated via template switching, and the cDNA contained unique molecular identifiers. TCRdb re-called the 5' RACE reads through MiXCR, storing one row per CDR3 protein. The repertoire includes under 900,000 distinct CDR3 sequences, about 12% of them detected once, and about 1.5% sits in the top ten. The record originates from a study of identical twins. Study outcomes and limitations: A lower insertion count was a feature of abundant cord blood beta clonotypes, with no such feature in memory repertoires. Invariant MAIT and iNKT cells could partly confound zero-insertion analyses.

The CDR3 is 15 amino acids. J lost 2 bases, V lost 3 bases, and 7 bases had no gene match. Per germline, CDR1 DFQATT and CDR2 SNEGSKA (reference sequence). The data were also submitted as part of a second study, on yellow fever vaccine responses in identical twins.

Sequencing was done on a sample of PBMCs. J is TRBJ2-7 and V is TRBV20-1; 10 positions agree with TRBD2. This TCR was sampled from a woman between 18 and 29 years old in good health. The CDR3 here is CSASGLADVTYEQYF. The CDR3 DNA sequence: TGCAGTGCTAGTGGACTAGCGGACGTAACCTACGAGCAGTACTTC.